The present T cell receptor (beta chain) was sequenced within a study of cytomegalovirus exposure and HLA in healthy donors. The PCR ran on 60 Vbeta and 13 Jbeta primers. The method was immunoSEQ multiplex PCR; TCRdb's version includes in-frame clones alone and lacks a portion of them. Found here are about 160,000 clones, less than 85% of them singletons; the top ten hold 1%. The CDR3 extends over 15 amino acids. V was pared by 0 bases and J by 3 bases, with 10 bases between. The germline V gene has CDR1 SGDLS and CDR2 YYNGEE. This chain connects TRBV9 to TRBJ2-1; no reliable D call. This clonotype was obtained from a boy aged 2 to 10 in good health and CMV-seronegative. The specimen sequenced was PBMCs. CDR3 in DNA: TGTGCCAGCAGCGTAGGAGGCGGCAACTACAATGAGCAGTTCTTC. Translated, it gives CASSVGGGNYNEQFF. Full variable domain (missing parts from reference TRBV9 and TRBJ2-1): DSGVTQTPKHLITATGQRVTLRCSPRSGDLSVYWYQQSLDQGLQFLIQYYNGEERAKGNILERFSAQQFPDLHSELNLSSLELGDSALYFCASSVGGGNYNEQFFGPGTRLTVL.